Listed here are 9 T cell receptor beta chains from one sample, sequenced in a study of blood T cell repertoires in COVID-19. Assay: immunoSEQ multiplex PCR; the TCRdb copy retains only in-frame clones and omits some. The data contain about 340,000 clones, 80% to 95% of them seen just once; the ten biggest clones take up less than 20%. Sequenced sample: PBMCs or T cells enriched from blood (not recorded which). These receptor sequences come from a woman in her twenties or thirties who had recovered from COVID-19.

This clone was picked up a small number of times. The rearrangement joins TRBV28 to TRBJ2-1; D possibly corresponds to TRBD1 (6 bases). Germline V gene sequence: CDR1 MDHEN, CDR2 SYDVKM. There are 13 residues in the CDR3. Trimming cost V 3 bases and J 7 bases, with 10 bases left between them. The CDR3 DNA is TGTGCCAGCAGTTTCCACCAGGGGAATGAGCAGTTCTTC. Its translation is CASSFHQGNEQFF.

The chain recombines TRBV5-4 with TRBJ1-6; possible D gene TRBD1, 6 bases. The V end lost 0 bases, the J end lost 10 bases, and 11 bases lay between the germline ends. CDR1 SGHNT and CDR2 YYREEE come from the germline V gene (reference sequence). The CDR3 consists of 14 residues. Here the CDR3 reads CASSLDREGSPLHF. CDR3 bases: TGTGCCAGCAGCTTGGACAGGGAAGGGTCACCCCTCCACTTT.

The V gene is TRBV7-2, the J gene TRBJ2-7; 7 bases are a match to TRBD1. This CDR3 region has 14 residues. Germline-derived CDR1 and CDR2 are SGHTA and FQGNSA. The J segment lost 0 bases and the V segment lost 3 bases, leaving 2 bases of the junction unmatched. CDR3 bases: TGTGCCAGCAGCTTGGGACAGAGCTCCTACGAGCAGTACTTC. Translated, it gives CASSLGQSSYEQYF. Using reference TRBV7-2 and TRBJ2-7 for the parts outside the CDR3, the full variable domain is GAGVSQSPSNKVTEKGKDVELRCDPISGHTALYWYRQSLGQGLEFLIYFQGNSAPDKSGLPSDRFSAERTGGSVSTLTIQRTQQEDSAVYLCASSLGQSSYEQYFGPGTRLTVT.

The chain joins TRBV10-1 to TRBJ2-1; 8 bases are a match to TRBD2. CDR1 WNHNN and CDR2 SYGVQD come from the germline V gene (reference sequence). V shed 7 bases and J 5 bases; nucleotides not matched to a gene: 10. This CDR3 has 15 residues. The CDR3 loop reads CASTLKTSEDNEQFF. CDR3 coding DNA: TGCGCCAGCACCCTTAAGACTAGCGAGGACAATGAGCAGTTCTTC.

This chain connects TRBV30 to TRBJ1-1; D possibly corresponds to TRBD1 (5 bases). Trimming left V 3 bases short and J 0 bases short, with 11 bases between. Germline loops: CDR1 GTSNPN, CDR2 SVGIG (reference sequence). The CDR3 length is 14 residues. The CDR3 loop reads CAWSPGLMNTEAFF. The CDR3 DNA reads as TGTGCCTGGAGCCCGGGACTCATGAACACTGAAGCTTTCTTT.

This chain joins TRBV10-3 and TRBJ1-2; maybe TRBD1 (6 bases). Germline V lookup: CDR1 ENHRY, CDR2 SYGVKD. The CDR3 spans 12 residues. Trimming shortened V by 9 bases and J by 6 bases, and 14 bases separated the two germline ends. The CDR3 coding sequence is TGTGCCATTAAGCCGACAGGTGATGGCTACACCTTC. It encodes CAIKPTGDGYTF.

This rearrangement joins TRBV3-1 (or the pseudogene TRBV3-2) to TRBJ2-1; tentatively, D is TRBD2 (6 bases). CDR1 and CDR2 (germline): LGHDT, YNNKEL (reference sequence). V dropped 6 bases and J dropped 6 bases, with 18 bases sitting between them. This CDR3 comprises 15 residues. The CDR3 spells CASRMGGSSLNEQFF. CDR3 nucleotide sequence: TGTGCCAGCAGGATGGGGGGAAGTAGCCTCAATGAGCAGTTCTTC.

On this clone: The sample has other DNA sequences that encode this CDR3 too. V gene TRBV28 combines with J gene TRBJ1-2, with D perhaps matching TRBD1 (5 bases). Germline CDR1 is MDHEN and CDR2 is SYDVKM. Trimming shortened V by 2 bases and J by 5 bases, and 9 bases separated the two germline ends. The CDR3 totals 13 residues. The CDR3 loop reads CASSLQGDYGYTF. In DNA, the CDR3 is TGTGCCAGCAGTTTACAGGGCGATTATGGCTACACCTTC.

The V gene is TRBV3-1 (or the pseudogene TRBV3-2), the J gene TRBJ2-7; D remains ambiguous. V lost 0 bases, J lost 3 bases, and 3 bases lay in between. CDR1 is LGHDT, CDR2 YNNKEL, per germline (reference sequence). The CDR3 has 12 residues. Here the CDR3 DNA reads TGTGCCAGCAGCCAAGATAGCTACGAGCAGTACTTC. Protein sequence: CASSQDSYEQYF.